This paragraph reports one T cell receptor beta chain. This sample was included in a study of Ad26.COV2.S vaccination and SARS-CoV-2 variants. TCRdb's table, derived via immunoSEQ multiplex PCR, lists solely in-frame clones and lacks some. Of 300,000 to 450,000 clones in the sample, around 90% were seen once. This CDR3 has 15 residues. Looked up from germline, CDR1 is MNHEY and CDR2 is SVGAGI. Trimming left V 0 bases short and J 2 bases short, with 10 bases between. The sample here was peripheral blood, taken after recovery from COVID-19. The TCR originated in a human donor who had recovered from COVID-19. The V call is TRBV6-5, the J call TRBJ1-2; D not certain. DNA for the CDR3: TGTGCCAGCAGTTACTCGGCAGAGCCAAACTATGGCTACACCTTC. Encoded protein: CASSYSAEPNYGYTF.